Shown below are 2 T cell receptor beta chains from a single sample sequenced in a study of blood T cell repertoires in COVID-19. Profiled with immunoSEQ multiplex PCR; TCRdb holds only in-frame clones, not every one. Of 40,000 to 55,000 clones in the sample, approximately 88% are singletons; the top ten hold 4.4%. The specimen sequenced was peripheral blood. These receptors came from a man aged 45-65 years with active COVID-19.

The chain has TRBV5-4 and TRBJ1-2, with 8 bases that match TRBD1. The V gene's germline CDR1 is SGHNT and CDR2 YYREEE (reference sequence). With 0 bases clipped from V and 2 bases from J, the junction kept 9 bases outside the gene matches. This CDR3 is 17 amino acids long. The CDR3 region has the DNA TGTGCCAGCAGCTTGGTCAGGGGGCGGTCTGGGAACTATGGCTACACCTTC. Its protein product is CASSLVRGRSGNYGYTF.

The chain recombines TRBV28 with TRBJ2-3, with TRBD2 identical over 10 bases. Germline CDR1 MDHEN, CDR2 SYDVKM. This CDR3 spans 15 amino acids. With V trimmed by 5 bases and J by 3 bases, 5 bases remained unmatched. The CDR3 sequence: CASSPSGGGTDTQYF. The CDR3 DNA sequence: TGTGCCAGCAGTCCCAGCGGGGGGGGGACAGATACGCAGTATTTT.